Each of the 25 T cell receptor beta chains below was sequenced from the same sample in a study of T cells expressing NK-cell markers. One entry per CDR3 protein, without DNA, is what TCRdb gives after re-calling the 5' RACE reads. The ten top clones account for 15% to 20%, within a sample of 160,000 or so distinct CDR3 sequences. Sample: blood T cells: a sorted CD56 or NKG2C T cell subset, CD4+ or CD8+ T cells, or bulk PBMC T cells (not recorded which). The source of these receptors is a woman aged 18-70 years in good health.

The chain couples TRBV6-2 or TRBV6-3 to TRBJ1-2; the TRBD1 assignment by TCRdb is unverifiable without DNA. The CDR3 consists of 15 residues. Germline CDR1 reads MNHEY; CDR2 reads SVGEGT. The CDR3 sequence: CASTPGQGTIYGYTF.

The CDR3 protein is CASSFAGVYSNQPQHF. This chain uses TRBV5-1 with TRBJ1-5; TCRdb's D call, TRBD1, is unchecked because there is no DNA. The CDR3 has 16 residues. Germline CDR1 reads SGHRS; CDR2 reads YFSETQ.

The CDR3 reads CASSRRGTVNQPQHF. The chain carries TRBV5-6 and TRBJ1-5. The CDR3 length is 15 residues. Looked up from germline, CDR1 is SGHDT and CDR2 is YYEEEE.

The V gene is TRBV7-2, the J gene TRBJ2-7; lacking DNA, the TRBD2 call made by TCRdb goes unchecked. Per germline, CDR1 SGHTA and CDR2 FQGNSA. The CDR3 runs 15 residues. Here the CDR3 reads CASSPLPGRRGEQYF.

CDR3 protein: CASSLGNNNEQFF. This chain links TRBV11-2 with TRBJ2-1. The CDR3 runs 13 residues. Per germline, CDR1 SGHAT and CDR2 FQNNGV.

The CDR3 is CASSPARDRFRDQPQHF. This sequence joins TRBV5-6 and TRBJ1-5; lacking DNA, the TRBD1 call made by TCRdb goes unchecked. The CDR3 totals 17 residues. Germline loops: CDR1 SGHDT, CDR2 YYEEEE.

This chain connects TRBV5-1 to TRBJ1-1; the D gene TCRdb calls, TRBD1, cannot be checked with no DNA. Germline V lookup: CDR1 SGHRS, CDR2 YFSETQ. The CDR3 totals 15 residues. The CDR3: CASSSYPQGNTEAFF.

The V and J genes are TRBV27 and TRBJ2-3; lacking DNA, the TRBD1 call made by TCRdb goes unchecked. The germline V gene has CDR1 MNHEY and CDR2 SMNVEV (reference sequence). CDR3 length equals 15 residues. This CDR3 reads CASSLRDRSTDTQYF.

V and J are TRBV29-1 and TRBJ2-3; no DNA is available, so the TRBD1 call from TCRdb remains unchecked. The CDR3 has 13 residues. CDR1 and CDR2 (germline): SQVTM, ANQGSEA. CDR3 region: CSARGGGADTQYF.

The chain links TRBV30 to TRBJ2-1; the D call of TRBD2 rests on TCRdb alone, since no DNA is present to check it. The CDR3 has 14 residues. Germline loops: CDR1 GTSNPN, CDR2 SVGIG (reference sequence). The CDR3 here is CAWTWASRYNEQFF.

The chain recombines TRBV12-3 or TRBV12-4 with TRBJ2-5; the D call from TCRdb, TRBD1, cannot be confirmed without DNA. The length of the CDR3 is 14 residues. CDR3 loop: CASSLGGGEETQYF.

The V call is TRBV9, the J call TRBJ1-1; TCRdb proposes TRBD1, but this gene call is untestable without DNA. CDR3 length equals 14 residues. Per the germline V gene, CDR1 is SGDLS and CDR2 is YYNGEE. CDR3 sequence reads: CASSRDVLNTEAFF.

This sequence joins TRBV10-3 and TRBJ2-7; the TCRdb call, TRBD1, lacks DNA for checking. Germline-derived CDR1 and CDR2 are ENHRY and SYGVKD. The CDR3 loop spans 17 amino acids. The CDR3 region is CAISEGQAFASSYEQYF.

This sequence joins TRBV21-1 and TRBJ2-5; no DNA is available, so the TRBD1 call from TCRdb remains unchecked. TRBV21-1 is described as a pseudogene. The CDR3 is 17 residues long. This chain's CDR3 is CASSPWARGGFWETQYF.

The rearrangement uses TRBV5-1 and TRBJ2-4; TCRdb outputs TRBD1, but without DNA this stays unchecked. CDR3 length: 16 amino acids. The germline V gene encodes CDR1 SGHRS and CDR2 YFSETQ. The CDR3 here is CASSSSQGIPKNIQYF.

The gene calls are TRBV6-5 and TRBJ1-2; the D gene TCRdb calls, TRBD1, cannot be checked with no DNA. Germline CDR1 MNHEY, CDR2 SVGAGI. The CDR3 runs 14 residues. This CDR3 is CASSYGAGRDGYTF.

V is TRBV20-1 and J is TRBJ2-1; TCRdb returns TRBD2, unconfirmable since there is no DNA. The CDR3 is 12 amino acids. Germline CDR1 and CDR2: DFQATT and SNEGSKA (reference sequence). The CDR3 sequence is CSAKRGSNEQFF.

V gene TRBV29-1 combines with J gene TRBJ2-1; the TRBD2 assignment by TCRdb is unverifiable without DNA. In germline, CDR1 is SQVTM, CDR2 ANQGSEA. The CDR3 is 14 amino acids. CDR3 loop: CSVDSLAAYNEQFF.

The chain recombines TRBV3-1 with TRBJ2-7; the D call of TRBD2 rests on TCRdb alone, since no DNA is present to check it. The germline CDR1 and CDR2 sequences are LGHDT and YNNKEL (reference sequence). The CDR3 contains 14 residues. CDR3 region: CASSSLGGLYEQYF.

The chain has TRBV6-1 and TRBJ2-1; no DNA is available, so the TRBD2 call from TCRdb remains unchecked. The CDR3 has 15 residues. Germline CDR1 is MNHNS and CDR2 is SASEGT. This CDR3 reads CASSESGGGINEQFF.

V gene TRBV5-1 combines with J gene TRBJ2-2; the TCRdb call, TRBD1, lacks DNA for checking. The CDR3 contains 19 residues. Germline V lookup: CDR1 SGHRS, CDR2 YFSETQ. CDR3: CASSGGQGNTIGDTGELFF. The variable domain in full, completed from reference TRBV5-1 and TRBJ2-2, reads KAGVTQTPRYLIKTRGQQVTLSCSPISGHRSVSWYQQTPGQGLQFLFEYFSETQRNKGNFPGRFSGRQFSNSRSEMNVSTLELGDSALYLCASSGGQGNTIGDTGELFFGEGSRLTVL.

V gene TRBV7-3 combines with J gene TRBJ2-3; the TCRdb call, TRBD2, lacks DNA for checking. In germline, CDR1 is SGHTA, CDR2 FQGTGA. The CDR3 runs to 14 residues. The CDR3 is CASSTRDSGDTQYF.

The chain links TRBV12-3 or TRBV12-4 to TRBJ1-6; checking the TCRdb D call of TRBD1 is not possible without DNA. The CDR3 spans 13 residues. The CDR3 spells CASSLWGNSPLHF.

V is TRBV2 and J is TRBJ1-5. Germline lookup yields CDR1 SNHLY and CDR2 FYNNEI. There are 13 residues in the CDR3. CDR3 protein: CASSEEIRQPQHF.

This sequence joins TRBV6-5 and TRBJ1-4. CDR3 length: 15 residues. Per the germline V gene, CDR1 is MNHEY and CDR2 is SVGAGI. CDR3 protein: CASSYSGQGNEKLFF.